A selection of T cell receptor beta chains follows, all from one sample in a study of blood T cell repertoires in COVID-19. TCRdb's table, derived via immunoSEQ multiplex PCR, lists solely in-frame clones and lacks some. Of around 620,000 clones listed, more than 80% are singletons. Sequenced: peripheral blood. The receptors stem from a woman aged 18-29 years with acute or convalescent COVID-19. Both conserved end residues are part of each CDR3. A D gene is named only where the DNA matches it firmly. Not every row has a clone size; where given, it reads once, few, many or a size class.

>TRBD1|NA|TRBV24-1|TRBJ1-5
CATSDPGTGSNQPQHF
TGTGCCACCAGTGACCCCGGGACAGGGAGCAATCAGCCCCAGCATTTT
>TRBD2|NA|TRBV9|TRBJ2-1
CASSYQLAGGVYNEQFF
TGTGCCAGCAGCTACCAGCTAGCGGGTGGGGTTTACAATGAGCAGTTCTTC
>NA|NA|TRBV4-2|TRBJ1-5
CASSQVGGSNQPQHF
TGTGCCAGCAGCCAAGTCGGGGGTAGCAATCAGCCCCAGCATTTT
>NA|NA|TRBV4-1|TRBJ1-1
CASSQEPFRVNTEAFF
TGCGCCAGCAGCCAAGAACCCTTCCGAGTGAACACTGAAGCTTTCTTT
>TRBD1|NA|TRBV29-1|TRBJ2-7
CSVGTGGLYEQYF
TGCAGCGTGGGGACAGGGGGGCTATACGAGCAGTACTTC
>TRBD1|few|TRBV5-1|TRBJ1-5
CASSLSGTGSNQPQHF
TGCGCCAGCAGCTTGTCAGGGACAGGAAGCAATCAGCCCCAGCATTTT
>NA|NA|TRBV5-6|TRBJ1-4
CASSPGTATNEKLFF
TGTGCCAGCAGCCCTGGCACAGCAACTAATGAAAAACTGTTTTTT
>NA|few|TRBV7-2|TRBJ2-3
CASSPGQTTTDTQYF
TGTGCCAGCAGCCCCGGACAGACCACCACAGATACGCAGTATTTT
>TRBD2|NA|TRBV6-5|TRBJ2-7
CASKGGTHSGEQYF
TGTGCCAGCAAGGGAGGGACCCACAGCGGCGAGCAGTACTTC
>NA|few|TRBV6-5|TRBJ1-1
CASTYRRGSEAFF
TGTGCCAGCACTTACCGGCGGGGGTCTGAAGCTTTCTTT
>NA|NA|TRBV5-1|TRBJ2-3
CASSPGLQDTQYF
TGCGCCAGCAGCCCGGGACTTCAAGATACGCAGTATTTT
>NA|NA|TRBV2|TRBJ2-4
CASRPRGAKNIQYF
TGTGCCAGCAGACCTAGGGGAGCCAAAAACATTCAGTACTTC
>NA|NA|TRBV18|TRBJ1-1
CASSPQGDTEAFF
TGTGCCAGCTCACCACAGGGGGACACTGAAGCTTTCTTT
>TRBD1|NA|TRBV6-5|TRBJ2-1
CASSFTRQGLNEQFF
TGTGCCAGCAGTTTCACACGACAGGGCCTCAATGAGCAGTTCTTC
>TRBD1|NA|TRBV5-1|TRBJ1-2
CASSLTGDYTF
TGCGCCAGCAGCCTGACAGGGGACTACACCTTC
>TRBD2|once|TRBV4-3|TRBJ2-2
CASSQEGAGGFTGELFF
TGCGCCAGCAGCCAAGAAGGAGCGGGGGGGTTCACCGGGGAGCTGTTTTTT
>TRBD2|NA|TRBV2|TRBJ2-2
CASSEVQRGWTGELFF
TGTGCCAGCAGTGAAGTCCAGCGGGGATGGACCGGGGAGCTGTTTTTT
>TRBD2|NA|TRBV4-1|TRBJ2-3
CASSPTISGGADTQYF
TGCGCCAGCAGCCCCACAATTAGCGGGGGGGCGGATACGCAGTATTTT
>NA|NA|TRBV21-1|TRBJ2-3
CASSCRRGPDTQYF
TGTGCCAGCAGCTGCCGCAGGGGGCCAGATACGCAGTATTTT
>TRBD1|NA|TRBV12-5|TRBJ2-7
CASGLVLGQSYEQYF
TGTGCTAGTGGTTTGGTACTGGGACAGTCCTACGAGCAGTACTTC